The next 23 T cell receptor beta chains were all read from a single sample in a study of OX40 agonist ivuxolimab in advanced cancers. Repertoires were generated with immunoSEQ multiplex PCR, while TCRdb's copy carries only in-frame clones and drops some. Seen here are about 68,000 clones, around 83% observed once, and the top ten hold approximately 1.4%. Sequenced material: CD4+ or CD8+ T cells sorted from blood, taken in a trial of the OX40 agonist ivuxolimab. These receptors all come from an adult with an advanced solid tumor such as melanoma, head and neck, liver or kidney cancer.

In its sample, this clone was seen a few times. The V gene is TRBV7-2, the J gene TRBJ2-7; 9 bases fit TRBD1. J gave up 7 bases and V 4 bases, and 11 bases lay outside the gene matches. Germline V CDR1 and CDR2: SGHTA, FQGNSA. The CDR3 length is 15 residues. This CDR3 is CASSSSTGGAGEQYF. The CDR3 bases are TGTGCCAGCAGCTCGTCCACAGGGGGCGCGGGGGAGCAGTACTTC. The whole variable domain, filled in from reference TRBV7-2 and TRBJ2-7, reads GAGVSQSPSNKVTEKGKDVELRCDPISGHTALYWYRQSLGQGLEFLIYFQGNSAPDKSGLPSDRFSAERTGGSVSTLTIQRTQQEDSAVYLCASSSSTGGAGEQYFGPGTRLTVT.

V gene TRBV7-6 combines with J gene TRBJ1-4; D gene unclear. The germline gives CDR1 SGHVS, CDR2 FNYEAQ. V was pared by 4 bases and J by 5 bases, with 5 bases between. There are 12 residues in the CDR3. The CDR3: CASSSRNEKLFF. CDR3 DNA: TGTGCCAGCAGCTCCCGGAATGAAAAACTGTTTTTT. The complete variable domain, with remaining parts taken from reference TRBV7-6 and TRBJ1-4, reads GAGVSQSPRYKVTKRGQDVALRCDPISGHVSLYWYRQALGQGPEFLTYFNYEAQQDKSGLPNDRFSAERPEGSISTLTIQRTEQRDSAMYRCASSSRNEKLFFGSGTQLSVL.

The V gene is TRBV5-4, the J gene TRBJ1-3; a weak D match, TRBD1 (5 bases). V was shortened by 2 bases and J by 0 bases, with 12 bases between the two germline ends. The CDR3 has 16 residues. Germline V gene lookup returns CDR1 SGHNT and CDR2 YYREEE (reference sequence). The CDR3 protein is CASSFSPGSSGNTIYF. In DNA form, the CDR3 reads TGTGCCAGCAGCTTCTCTCCAGGGAGCTCTGGAAACACCATATATTTT.

This chain connects TRBV6-1 to TRBJ2-7, with D perhaps matching TRBD2 (6 bases). The CDR3 is 13 residues long. Deletions cut 5 bases from V and 3 bases from J, with 11 bases between. Germline CDR1 and CDR2: MNHNS and SASEGT. Here the CDR3 DNA reads TGTGCCAGCAGTCAAGGGCGGGGCTACGAGCAGTACTTC. This translates into CASSQGRGYEQYF.

The chain is built from TRBV6-1 and TRBJ1-5; D is perhaps TRBD1 (5 bases). Germline V gene data show CDR1 as MNHNS and CDR2 as SASEGT. The ends were cut back, 3 bases at V and 0 bases at J, with 15 bases in the middle. The CDR3 totals 17 residues. In DNA form, the CDR3 reads TGTGCCAGCAGTGATGGGTTGAACAGGTATAGCAATCAGCCCCAGCATTTT. This translates into CASSDGLNRYSNQPQHF.

The chain carries TRBV6-5 and TRBJ2-7, with TRBD1 matching over 7 bases. The V and J ends lost 4 bases and 5 bases, in that order; junction bases with no gene match: 8. Germline assignment: CDR1 MNHEY and CDR2 SVGAGI. The CDR3 consists of 14 residues. In DNA, the CDR3 is TGTGCCAGCAGTTTCACAGGGGTAAGCGACGAGCAGTACTTC. As protein: CASSFTGVSDEQYF.

This rearrangement joins TRBV11-3 to TRBJ2-5, with no clear D. V gave up 0 bases and J gave up 5 bases, with 22 bases separating them. CDR3 length: 18 residues. The V gene's germline CDR1 is SGHNT and CDR2 YENEEA. The CDR3 DNA reads TGTGCCAGCAGCTTAGATCGACCTTTGATGGGTAGTCGGGAGACCCAGTACTTC. Translated: CASSLDRPLMGSRETQYF.

This chain connects TRBV7-2 to TRBJ1-1, with 11 nucleotides matching TRBD1. Per the germline V gene, CDR1 is SGHTA and CDR2 is FQGNSA. With 1 base clipped from V and 10 bases from J, the junction kept 5 bases outside the gene matches. The CDR3 has 14 residues. The CDR3 DNA is TGTGCCAGCAGCTTAGGCCGGGGACAGGGGGGAGCTTTCTTT. Its translation: CASSLGRGQGGAFF.

In DNA, the CDR3 is TGTGCCAGCAGTGAGGGTTGGACAGGGATTTACGAGCAGTACTTC. Translation: CASSEGWTGIYEQYF. This chain connects TRBV6-1 to TRBJ2-7; 8 nucleotides agree with TRBD1. This CDR3 contains 15 residues. Germline V gene data show CDR1 as MNHNS and CDR2 as SASEGT. V lost 3 bases and J lost 4; bases outside the gene matches: 8.

This chain connects TRBV27 to TRBJ1-2; the match to TRBD1 covers 8 bases. The trim removed 6 bases at V and 5 bases at J, leaving 8 bases unmatched. This CDR3 spans 14 amino acids. Germline-derived CDR1 and CDR2 are MNHEY and SMNVEV (reference sequence). CDR3 amino acids: CASRPGTGGYGYTF. In nucleotides, the CDR3 is TGTGCCAGCAGACCAGGAACAGGGGGTTATGGCTACACCTTC.

This rearrangement joins TRBV19 to TRBJ1-2, with D possibly being TRBD1 (5 bases). CDR1 is LNHDA, CDR2 SQIVND, per germline (reference sequence). This CDR3 is built from 15 residues. V lost 5 bases to trimming and J lost 4 bases, with 17 bases between them. CDR3 protein: CASSGPGGTTYGYTF. The CDR3 nucleotides read TGTGCCAGTAGTGGTCCCGGGGGGACGACCTATGGCTACACCTTC. Drawing the rest from reference TRBV19 and TRBJ1-2, the complete variable domain is DGGITQSPKYLFRKEGQNVTLSCEQNLNHDAMYWYRQDPGQGLRLIYYSQIVNDFQKGDIAEGYSVSREKKESFPLTVTSAQKNPTAFYLCASSGPGGTTYGYTFGSGTRLTVV.

V and J are TRBV7-7 and TRBJ2-3, with 8 bases aligning to TRBD1. Trimming took 5 bases from V and 5 from J; bases not matched to a gene: 6. Germline V gene data show CDR1 as SSHAT and CDR2 as FNYEAQ (reference sequence). CDR3 length equals 14 residues. The CDR3 is CASSQTGAGDTQYF. The CDR3 coding sequence is TGTGCCAGCAGCCAGACAGGGGCGGGAGATACGCAGTATTTT.

This clone has only a few counts. The CDR3 loop reads CASSPAGRNKNIQYF. In DNA, the CDR3 is TGTGCCAGCTCTCCGGCAGGGCGGAACAAAAACATTCAGTACTTC. The chain joins TRBV6-5 to TRBJ2-4, with D possibly being TRBD1 (5 bases). Germline V gene sequence: CDR1 MNHEY, CDR2 SVGAGI. The CDR3 contains 15 residues. V lost 8 bases and J 3 bases, leaving 17 bases between the germline ends.

The chain employs TRBV6-5 and TRBJ1-2, with TRBD1 as a possible D gene (5 bases). CDR3 length equals 14 residues. CDR1 and CDR2 (germline): MNHEY, SVGAGI. The V end was cut by 4 bases, the J end by 1 base, with 10 bases between. Written as DNA, the CDR3 is TGTGCCAGCAGTTCGGGACTGAGTAACTATGGCTACACCTTC. It specifies CASSSGLSNYGYTF.

This chain joins TRBV11-3 and TRBJ2-2, with 9 nucleotides matching TRBD1. Per germline, CDR1 SGHNT and CDR2 YENEEA. The V and J ends lost 5 bases and 4 bases, in that order; junction bases with no gene match: 8. This CDR3 contains 16 residues. CDR3 loop: CASSQAGQGLTGELFF. The DNA of the CDR3 is TGTGCCAGCAGCCAAGCGGGACAGGGCCTCACCGGGGAGCTGTTTTTT. Full variable domain (missing parts from reference TRBV11-3 and TRBJ2-2): EAGVVQSPRYKIIEKKQPVAFWCNPISGHNTLYWYLQNLGQGPELLIRYENEEAVDDSQLPKDRFSAERLKGVDSTLKIQPAELGDSAVYLCASSQAGQGLTGELFFGEGSRLTVL.

The chain links TRBV28 to TRBJ2-1; 10 bases agree with TRBD2. Germline-derived CDR1 and CDR2 are MDHEN and SYDVKM. This CDR3 comprises 15 residues. The V segment lost 8 bases and the J segment 9 bases; nucleotides outside the gene matches: 13. The CDR3 DNA reads as TGTGCCAGCCGCCCAGAGCGGGGGGGAGTAAGTGAGCAGTTCTTC. This translates into CASRPERGGVSEQFF.

The chain recombines TRBV19 with TRBJ1-1; 7 nucleotides align to TRBD1. The trim removed 9 bases at V and 0 bases at J, leaving 1 base unmatched. This CDR3 comprises 12 residues. Germline V gene data show CDR1 as LNHDA and CDR2 as SQIVND (reference sequence). The DNA for the CDR3 is TGTGCCAGCACAGGGGTGAACACTGAAGCTTTCTTT. Its protein product is CASTGVNTEAFF.

The chain has TRBV19 and TRBJ2-1; 8 bases map to TRBD2. The CDR3 is made up of 15 amino acids. Germline CDR1 is LNHDA and CDR2 is SQIVND (reference sequence). V shed 6 bases, J shed 5 bases, and the junction held 9 bases outside the gene matches. The chain's CDR3 is CASSLWRGADNEQFF. CDR3 bases: TGTGCCAGTAGCCTTTGGCGGGGGGCCGACAATGAGCAGTTCTTC.

The rearrangement joins TRBV19 to TRBJ2-6; D gene uncertain. The CDR3 runs to 14 residues. The V and J ends lost 6 bases and 0 bases respectively, with 6 bases between them. Germline values: CDR1 LNHDA, CDR2 SQIVND (reference sequence). As DNA, the CDR3 is TGTGCCAGTAGACCCAGCTCTGGGGCCAACGTCCTGACTTTC. It yields the protein CASRPSSGANVLTF.

V usage is TRBV5-1 and J usage is TRBJ2-3, with D possibly TRBD1 on 6 matching bases. The V and J ends lost 4 bases and 2 bases respectively, with 14 bases between them. The CDR3 extends over 15 amino acids. The germline CDR1 and CDR2 sequences are SGHRS and YFSETQ. CDR3 DNA: TGCGCCAGCAGCGACCAGGACAGTCACACAGATACGCAGTATTTT. This sequence encodes CASSDQDSHTDTQYF.

This clone was detected only once. The chain is built from TRBV13 and TRBJ1-3, with 8 bases identical to TRBD1. V dropped 2 bases and J dropped 3; count of bases not matched to a gene: 3. Germline V gene data show CDR1 as PRHDT and CDR2 as FYEKMQ (reference sequence). The CDR3 length is 15 residues. Written as DNA, the CDR3 is TGTGCCAGCAGCTTACACACAGGGGGTGGAAACACCATATATTTT. This sequence encodes CASSLHTGGGNTIYF. The full variable domain, its missing parts supplied by reference TRBV13 and TRBJ1-3, is AAGVIQSPRHLIKEKRETATLKCYPIPRHDTVYWYQQGPGQDPQFLISFYEKMQSDKGSIPDRFSAQQFSDYHSELNMSSLELGDSALYFCASSLHTGGGNTIYFGEGSWLTVV.

The chain uses TRBV7-2 and TRBJ2-3, with D tentatively TRBD2 (5 bases). Trimming left V 6 bases short and J 0 bases short, with 13 bases between. Germline values: CDR1 SGHTA, CDR2 FQGNSA. This CDR3 is built from 15 residues. In nucleotides, the CDR3 is TGTGCCAGCAGGCCTACTAGTGCCAGCACAGATACGCAGTATTTT. This translates into CASRPTSASTDTQYF.

The rearrangement joins TRBV6-1 to TRBJ1-2; possibly TRBD1 for D (6 bases). Germline V lookup: CDR1 MNHNS, CDR2 SASEGT. The CDR3 is 15 amino acids. V lost 2 bases, J lost 7 bases, and 17 bases lay in between. The CDR3 DNA is TGTGCCAGCAGTGAAAAGGAGGGGGGGGGCTTTGGCTACACCTTC. Amino acid sequence: CASSEKEGGGFGYTF.